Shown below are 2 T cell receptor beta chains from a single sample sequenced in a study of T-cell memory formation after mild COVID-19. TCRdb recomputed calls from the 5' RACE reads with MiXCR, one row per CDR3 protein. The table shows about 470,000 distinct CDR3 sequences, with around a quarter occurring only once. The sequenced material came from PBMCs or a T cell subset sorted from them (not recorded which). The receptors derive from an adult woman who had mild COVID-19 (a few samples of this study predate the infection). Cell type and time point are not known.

The CDR3 coding sequence is TGCGCCAGCAGCTTGAGGCAGACTTCCTACGAGCAGTACTTC. It yields the protein CASSLRQTSYEQYF. This chain links TRBV5-1 with TRBJ2-7; D gene unclear. Germline V gives CDR1 SGHRS, CDR2 YFSETQ. CDR3 length equals 14 residues. V lost 1 base and J 1 base, leaving 9 bases between the germline ends.

The CDR3 nucleotides read TGTGCCAGCAGCCAGGACAGGGGGCCCCGGAGCCCCCAGTACTTC. Translation gives CASSQDRGPRSPQYF. The rearrangement joins TRBV6-5 to TRBJ2-5; 11 bases line up with TRBD1. Per the germline V gene, CDR1 is MNHEY and CDR2 is SVGAGI. J gave up 9 bases and V 6 bases, and 12 bases lay outside the gene matches. The CDR3 extends over 15 amino acids.